The 8 T cell receptor beta chains presented below share a single source sample, sequenced in a study of CD8 T cells in ankylosing spondylitis. One entry per CDR3 protein, called by TCRdb with MiXCR from the 5' RACE reads. The sample includes 100,000 or so distinct CDR3 sequences, about 24% of them seen just once. The sample was synovial fluid, either unsorted or a sorted T cell fraction (not recorded which). The origin of the receptors is a male donor with ankylosing spondylitis.

This clonotype was detected a few times. The chain recombines TRBV12-3 or TRBV12-4 with TRBJ2-1; maybe TRBD1 (5 bases). This CDR3 has 14 amino acids. Trimming removed 5 bases from V and 8 bases from J, with 16 bases in between. CDR3 sequence: CASSTTRARDEQFF. CDR3 nucleotides: TGTGCCAGCAGTACAACCAGGGCCCGGGATGAGCAGTTCTTC.

This clonotype was detected a few times. The gene calls are TRBV7-2 and TRBJ2-1, with 11 bases matching TRBD2. V lost 4 bases to trimming and J lost 8 bases; unmatched junction nucleotides: 10. Germline V gives CDR1 SGHTA, CDR2 FQGNSA. This CDR3 region has 16 residues. CDR3 coding DNA: TGTGCCAGCAGCTCCTATAGCGGGAGGGCCATAGATGAGCAGTTCTTC. It yields the protein CASSSYSGRAIDEQFF.

The genes are TRBV4-2 and TRBJ2-1, with a possible D match to TRBD1 (5 bases). Trimming took 0 bases from V and 10 from J, leaving 16 bases between them. Germline-derived CDR1 and CDR2 are LGHNA and YNFKEQ. The CDR3 covers 15 residues. Here the CDR3 reads CASSQDSLWTIEQFF. The CDR3, as DNA: TGTGCCAGCAGCCAAGATTCCCTCTGGACAATAGAGCAGTTCTTC.

The rearrangement joins TRBV5-1 to TRBJ2-7, with 8 bases aligning to TRBD1. CDR3 length: 14 residues. Germline CDR1 and CDR2: SGHRS and YFSETQ. Unmatched junction bases numbered 0, after V lost 0 bases and J lost 1 base. The CDR3 sequence is CASSLGDRSYEQYF. The CDR3 DNA sequence: TGCGCCAGCAGCTTGGGGGACAGGTCCTACGAGCAGTACTTC. Supplemented by reference TRBV5-1 and TRBJ2-7, the full variable domain reads KAGVTQTPRYLIKTRGQQVTLSCSPISGHRSVSWYQQTPGQGLQFLFEYFSETQRNKGNFPGRFSGRQFSNSRSEMNVSTLELGDSALYLCASSLGDRSYEQYFGPGTRLTVT.

This clonotype showed up many times. This chain uses TRBV27 with TRBJ1-5, with TRBD1 as a possible D gene (6 bases). Per the germline V gene, CDR1 is MNHEY and CDR2 is SMNVEV (reference sequence). There are 16 residues in the CDR3. V was trimmed by 5 bases and J by 4 bases, leaving 18 bases between them. The CDR3 nucleotides read TGTGCCAGCAGTCCTACAACAGGGAGGGTAAATCAGCCCCAGCATTTT. This sequence encodes CASSPTTGRVNQPQHF.

The chain recombines TRBV20-1 with TRBJ2-7; D is possibly TRBD1 or TRBD2 (5 bases each). V was cut by 4 bases and J by 6 bases, with 13 bases left in between. This CDR3 spans 12 amino acids. Germline CDR1 reads DFQATT; CDR2 reads SNEGSKA (reference sequence). The CDR3 is CSATFGGVEQYV. The CDR3 DNA sequence: TGCAGTGCTACGTTTGGGGGAGTCGAGCAGTACGTC.

This clonotype was detected a few times. This sequence joins TRBV3-1 and TRBJ2-5; no clear D. CDR1 LGHDT and CDR2 YNNKEL come from the germline V gene (reference sequence). The CDR3 runs 12 residues. Between the trimmed V and J ends, which lost 8 bases and 0 bases, there was a span of 7 bases. CDR3 amino acids: CASGRNQETQYF. CDR3 coding DNA: TGTGCCAGCGGACGGAACCAAGAGACCCAGTACTTC.

This clonotype was observed a handful of times. At one boundary the junction diverges from the germline segment, which might be a read error. J is TRBJ1-1 and V is TRBV29-1; perhaps TRBD1 as D (5 bases). The CDR3 has 14 amino acids. Germline CDR1 and CDR2: SQVTM and ANQGSEA. The CDR3 DNA reads as TGCAGCACTGGAGGGGCTGGTGGGAACATTGAAGCTTTCTTT. Protein sequence: CSTGGAGGNIEAFF.